The present TCR beta chain was sequenced within a study of tumor-infiltrating lymphocytes in primary liver carcinoma. Study as a whole: Maximum tumor diameters ranged from roughly 4 to 11 cm, stage T1-T3 N0M0.

From 500 ng of total RNA, TCR beta-specific cDNA was reverse-transcribed using a constant-region primer. What produced the TCR beta libraries was three nested multiplex PCR rounds using slightly modified ARM-PCR. TRBV1-TRBV30 forward primers paired with a C-beta reverse primer were used in the first two PCR rounds, which ran approximately 11 cycles each. MiXCR, applied by TCRdb to the multiplex PCR reads, yields one record per CDR3 protein. The sample contains around 100,000 distinct CDR3 sequences, around three quarters of which appear only once. V gave up 4 bases and J gave up 5 bases; unmatched junction bases: 11. From germline, CDR1 is SGHDT and CDR2 YYEEEE. The CDR3 contains 15 residues. From unsorted bulk tissue weighing roughly 18-31 mg, DNA and RNA were co-extracted. Regarding this clonotype: Its antigen is still unknown.

Notes on the study in general: Only about 7-24% of top clones showed up in all five tumor regions. Tumor region pairs shared more overlap than did tumor-adjacent and tumor-blood pairs. With p = 0.039, the top-250-clone fraction in tumors significantly exceeded that in blood.

The clonotype originates from a woman aged 60-75 years with primary liver carcinoma and hepatitis B virus infection. This chain links TRBV5-6 with TRBJ2-5, with 7 bases aligning to TRBD2. Sequencing used liver tumor tissue from sampling region 5. Subset given: tumor region T5, tumor centre. CDR3 residues: CASSGTCGSPETQYF. The DNA for the CDR3 is TGTGCCAGCAGCGGCACTTGCGGGAGCCCCGAGACCCAGTACTTC.